Listed here are 27 T cell receptor beta chains from one sample, sequenced in a study of T-cell memory formation after mild COVID-19. Using its own MiXCR run on the 5' RACE reads, TCRdb lists one record per CDR3 protein. Of around 150,000 distinct CDR3 sequences detected, 25% to 40% appear once; the ten largest clones hold around 12%. The sample consisted of PBMCs or a T cell subset sorted from them (not recorded which). These receptors were collected from an adult woman who had mild COVID-19 (a few samples of this study predate the infection). Cell type and time point are not known.

This sequence joins TRBV19 and TRBJ1-6; 12 positions match TRBD1. Germline CDR1 LNHDA, CDR2 SQIVND (reference sequence). The CDR3 extends over 15 amino acids. V shed 6 bases, J shed 10 bases, and the junction held 7 bases outside the gene matches. DNA of the CDR3: TGTGCCAGTAGCGGGTCCGGGACAGGGGGCTCACCCCTCCACTTT. The encoded protein is CASSGSGTGGSPLHF.

This clonotype was observed a handful of times. The chain recombines TRBV7-8 with TRBJ1-2; no clear D. With 5 bases removed from V and 4 bases from J, the gap between germline ends came to 14 bases. The germline gives CDR1 SGHVS, CDR2 FQNEAQ. The CDR3 is made up of 14 amino acids. The CDR3 DNA reads TGTGCCAGCAGCCCGTTAACTACGGGCTATGGCTACACCTTC. It yields the protein CASSPLTTGYGYTF.

The V gene is TRBV12-3 or TRBV12-4, the J gene TRBJ2-2; unclear D gene. V was trimmed by 7 bases and J by 1 base, leaving 4 bases between them. The CDR3 spans 12 residues. CDR3 coding DNA: TGTGCCAGCACGGAGAACACCGGGGAGCTGTTTTTT. Translated: CASTENTGELFF.

The rearrangement links TRBV7-9 to TRBJ1-6; D remains ambiguous. Looked up from germline, CDR1 is SEHNR and CDR2 is FQNEAQ (reference sequence). This CDR3 is built from 13 residues. V lost 7 bases to trimming and J lost 8 bases, with 12 bases between them. The CDR3 nucleotides read TGTGCCAGCACCTGGATTGGTGATTCACCCCTCCACTTT. Protein sequence: CASTWIGDSPLHF. Using reference TRBV7-9 and TRBJ1-6 for the parts outside the CDR3, the full variable domain is DTGVSQNPRHKITKRGQNVTFRCDPISEHNRLYWYRQTLGQGPEFLTYFQNEAQLEKSRLLSDRFSAERPKGSFSTLEIQRTEQGDSAMYLCASTWIGDSPLHFGNGTRLTVT.

This chain links TRBV5-8 with TRBJ2-3; D perhaps matches TRBD2 (5 bases). Germline V CDR1 and CDR2: SGHTS, YDEGEE. This CDR3 comprises 13 residues. V was shortened by 3 bases and J by 5 bases, with 10 bases between the two germline ends. CDR3 loop: CASSSSSGDTQYF. DNA for the CDR3: TGTGCCAGCAGCTCCAGCAGCGGAGATACGCAGTATTTT.

J is TRBJ2-7 and V is TRBV5-5; possibly TRBD2 for D (5 bases). V lost 3 bases, J lost 3 bases, and 16 bases lay in between. The CDR3 consists of 15 residues. Looked up from germline, CDR1 is SGHKS and CDR2 is YYEKEE (reference sequence). CDR3 sequence (DNA): TGTGCCAGCAGCTCCGGGGTCTCTATCAACTACGAGCAGTACTTC. This encodes CASSSGVSINYEQYF.

The V call is TRBV5-5, the J call TRBJ2-5; D is tentatively TRBD1 or TRBD2 (5 bases each). This CDR3 is 13 amino acids long. The germline CDR1 and CDR2 sequences are SGHKS and YYEKEE (reference sequence). V gave up 0 bases and J gave up 5 bases, with 8 bases separating them. CDR3 sequence: CASSLEGEETQYF. Here the CDR3 DNA reads TGTGCCAGCAGCTTGGAAGGGGAGGAGACCCAGTACTTC.

This clonotype has just a few counts. The CDR3 nucleotides read TGTGCCAGCAGTCTTACTAGCGGTCGACGCACAGATACGCAGTATTTT. It specifies CASSLTSGRRTDTQYF. The V and J genes are TRBV12-3 or TRBV12-4 and TRBJ2-3, with 8 bases matching TRBD2. Trimming cost V 5 bases and J 1 base; bases outside gene matches: 8. CDR3 length: 16 residues.

This clonotype occurred a few times. This chain links TRBV20-1 with TRBJ2-5; no definite D call. The CDR3 extends over 12 amino acids. Trimming removed 6 bases at V and 4 bases at J, with 12 bases between. From germline, CDR1 is DFQATT and CDR2 SNEGSKA (reference sequence). The CDR3 DNA sequence: TGCAGTGCGACCAACCGAAGAGAGACCCAGTACTTC. Protein sequence: CSATNRRETQYF.

J is TRBJ2-7 and V is TRBV4-2; D is possibly TRBD1 or TRBD2 (5 bases each). V was trimmed by 4 bases and J by 3 bases, leaving 13 bases between them. Germline V gene data show CDR1 as LGHNA and CDR2 as YNFKEQ. The CDR3 covers 14 residues. The CDR3 DNA reads TGTGCCAGCAGCCTCGGGACCGTGGGCTACGAGCAGTACTTC. Amino acids: CASSLGTVGYEQYF.

The chain combines TRBV7-9 with TRBJ1-1; D is unclear. CDR1 and CDR2 from the germline V gene are SEHNR and FQNEAQ (reference sequence). Deletions cut 2 bases from V and 0 bases from J, with 7 bases between. The CDR3 has 14 residues. Written as DNA, the CDR3 is TGTGCCAGCAGCTTAACACAGCTGAACACTGAAGCTTTCTTT. Amino acids: CASSLTQLNTEAFF.

This chain joins TRBV19 and TRBJ1-5; D is unclear. Germline V gene lookup returns CDR1 LNHDA and CDR2 SQIVND (reference sequence). The germline V and J ends were trimmed by 7 bases and 4 bases, with 14 bases remaining between them. The CDR3 spans 14 residues. CDR3 loop: CASNHPSINQPQHF. The CDR3 DNA reads TGTGCCAGTAACCATCCTTCCATAAATCAGCCCCAGCATTTT.

This clonotype was detected once. The chain combines TRBV20-1 with TRBJ1-5, with D unresolved. The germline V gene encodes CDR1 DFQATT and CDR2 SNEGSKA (reference sequence). V was pared by 3 bases and J by 0 bases, with 18 bases between. CDR3 length equals 17 residues. The CDR3: CSASPDYEIFSNQPQHF. As DNA, the CDR3 is TGCAGTGCTAGCCCTGATTATGAAATTTTTAGCAATCAGCCCCAGCATTTT.

The chain couples TRBV18 to TRBJ2-5; D gene ambiguous. V was clipped by 3 bases and J by 5 bases, with 7 bases between them. The CDR3 consists of 12 residues. Germline V gene lookup returns CDR1 KGHSH and CDR2 LQKENI. The DNA of the CDR3 is TGTGCCAGCTCACCCCCGTCGGAGACCCAGTACTTC. Translated: CASSPPSETQYF.

This clonotype was detected a few times. This rearrangement joins TRBV6-6 to TRBJ2-3; TRBD2 is a possible D gene (5 bases). Germline-derived CDR1 and CDR2 are MNHNY and SVGAGI (reference sequence). Trimming pared 6 bases from V and 0 bases from J, leaving 10 bases between. The CDR3 is made up of 14 amino acids. The CDR3 DNA reads TGTGCCAGCAGGGGCGGGCCTAGCACAGATACGCAGTATTTT. Protein product: CASRGGPSTDTQYF.

This clonotype was picked up a small number of times. V and J are TRBV7-9 and TRBJ2-5; the D is unclear. Trimming took off 6 bases at V and 5 bases at J, with 7 bases between the two ends. The CDR3 is 11 residues long. Germline values: CDR1 SEHNR, CDR2 FQNEAQ (reference sequence). CDR3 DNA: TGTGCCAGCAGACAAGGGGAGACCCAGTACTTC. Protein product: CASRQGETQYF.

This clonotype has a count of ten or more. V gene TRBV4-2 combines with J gene TRBJ2-2; TRBD1 aligns across 7 bases. The V and J ends lost 3 bases and 4 bases, in that order; junction bases with no gene match: 8. CDR1 is LGHNA and CDR2 is YNFKEQ in the germline V gene. The CDR3 contains 16 residues. CDR3 coding DNA: TGTGCCAGCAGCCAGGGAAAGGGGGCTGGCACCGGGGAGCTGTTTTTT. Translating gives CASSQGKGAGTGELFF.

The rearrangement joins TRBV5-1 to TRBJ1-1, with D possibly being TRBD1 (5 bases). The CDR3 is 15 residues long. V lost 0 bases, J lost 4 bases, and 13 bases lay in between. CDR1 is SGHRS, CDR2 YFSETQ, per germline. CDR3 in amino acids: CASSLVGQGITEAFF. The CDR3 bases are TGCGCCAGCAGCTTGGTCGGCCAGGGAATCACTGAAGCTTTCTTT.

In this sample, this clonotype turned up a few times. This sequence joins TRBV4-3 and TRBJ2-7; D is undetermined. Trimming shortened V by 0 bases and J by 3 bases, and 12 bases separated the two germline ends. There are 15 residues in the CDR3. Germline values: CDR1 LGHNA, CDR2 YSLEER. The CDR3 loop is CASSQEDTAGYEQYF. In DNA, the CDR3 is TGCGCCAGCAGCCAAGAAGACACGGCCGGCTACGAGCAGTACTTC.

This chain uses TRBV20-1 with TRBJ1-2; weak D call: TRBD1 (5 bases). The V and J ends lost 0 bases and 2 bases respectively, with 13 bases between them. The length of the CDR3 is 15 residues. Germline V gene lookup returns CDR1 DFQATT and CDR2 SNEGSKA (reference sequence). The CDR3 bases are TGCAGTGCTAGAGATCAGGCAGGGTCAAACTATGGCTACACCTTC. This translates into CSARDQAGSNYGYTF.

V and J are TRBV3-1 and TRBJ2-6, with D uncertain. V lost 2 bases, J lost 0 bases, and 5 bases lay in between. The CDR3 has 15 residues. CDR1 and CDR2 from the germline V gene are LGHDT and YNNKEL (reference sequence). The CDR3 sequence is CASSQTISGANVLTF. CDR3 coding DNA: TGTGCCAGCAGCCAAACCATCTCTGGGGCCAACGTCCTGACTTTC.

The sample holds a few counts of this clonotype. This sequence joins TRBV7-9 and TRBJ2-5, with D possibly called TRBD1 or TRBD2 (6 bases each). Germline assignment: CDR1 SEHNR and CDR2 FQNEAQ (reference sequence). V was clipped by 5 bases and J by 0 bases, with 16 bases between them. The CDR3 consists of 16 residues. CDR3 residues: CASSLLGGGNQETQYF. CDR3 DNA sequence: TGTGCCAGCAGCCTACTAGGAGGGGGTAACCAAGAGACCCAGTACTTC.

A single count supports this clonotype. The J gene is TRBJ2-3, the V gene TRBV20-1; a possible D gene is TRBD2 (5 bases). Germline CDR1 is DFQATT and CDR2 is SNEGSKA (reference sequence). This CDR3 comprises 13 residues. The V and J ends lost 3 bases and 1 base respectively, with 8 bases between them. As DNA, the CDR3 is TGCAGTGCTAGGAGCGGCCGCACAGATACGCAGTATTTT. Amino acid sequence: CSARSGRTDTQYF.

This clonotype was recorded once. The chain is built from TRBV6-2 or TRBV6-3 and TRBJ2-2; perhaps TRBD1 as D (5 bases). Looked up from germline, CDR1 is MNHEY and CDR2 is SVGEGT. This CDR3 has 18 amino acids. V gave up 6 bases and J gave up 5 bases, with 25 bases separating them. The CDR3 loop is CASRSIGTGVRKTGELFF. CDR3 nucleotide sequence: TGTGCCAGCAGATCCATAGGAACAGGAGTGCGGAAAACCGGGGAGCTGTTTTTT.

This clonotype was observed a handful of times. The rearrangement joins TRBV7-9 to TRBJ2-3; weak D call: TRBD1 (5 bases). The V gene lost 8 bases and the J gene lost 4 bases, with 16 bases spanning the gap. The germline gives CDR1 SEHNR, CDR2 FQNEAQ (reference sequence). The length of the CDR3 is 14 residues. The DNA of the CDR3 is TGTGCCAGCCGTGGGGCTCCGATTGCAGATACGCAGTATTTT. Protein sequence: CASRGAPIADTQYF. The variable domain in full, with the rest retrieved from reference TRBV7-9 and TRBJ2-3, is DTGVSQNPRHKITKRGQNVTFRCDPISEHNRLYWYRQTLGQGPEFLTYFQNEAQLEKSRLLSDRFSAERPKGSFSTLEIQRTEQGDSAMYLCASRGAPIADTQYFGPGTRLTVL.

This clonotype occurred a few times. This chain links TRBV2 with TRBJ2-7; 10 bases map to TRBD2. The CDR3 is 14 amino acids. Trimming at V came to 4 bases and at J to 3 bases, leaving 3 bases not matched to a gene. Germline lookup yields CDR1 SNHLY and CDR2 FYNNEI. CDR3 region: CASSAPSGGYEQYF. The DNA for the CDR3 is TGTGCCAGCAGTGCCCCTAGCGGGGGCTACGAGCAGTACTTC.

The chain couples TRBV20-1 to TRBJ1-5, with no clear D. Looked up from germline, CDR1 is DFQATT and CDR2 is SNEGSKA (reference sequence). CDR3 size: 12 residues. Trimming took 3 bases from V and 3 from J, leaving 6 bases between them. DNA for the CDR3: TGCAGTGCTAGGGCCTCCAATCAGCCCCAGCATTTT. Translated, it gives CSARASNQPQHF.